This is a list of T cell receptor beta chains from one sample in a study of post-analysis software for immune sequencing data. TCRdb ran MiXCR on the PCR reads and lists one entry per CDR3 protein. The table has about 500,000 distinct CDR3 sequences, around 40% seen once. Sequences were obtained from blood. These receptors came from a girl aged 5-17 years with multiple sclerosis. Both conserved end residues are trimmed from each CDR3. The order of the fields is J gene, V gene, CDR3 protein.

J: TRBJ2-3
V: TRBV7-2
CDR3: ASSFRSGASTDTQY

J: TRBJ2-7
V: TRBV10-3
CDR3: AISDRTYEQY

J: TRBJ2-5
V: TRBV7-4
CDR3: ASSLFGGYQETQY

J: TRBJ1-4
V: TRBV28
CDR3: ASSLRQAWVPTNEKLF

J: TRBJ1-1
V: TRBV5-1
CDR3: ASSSLWTGQNTEAF

J: TRBJ2-7
V: TRBV24-1
CDR3: ATSDSPPGGHEQY

J: TRBJ2-1
V: TRBV12-3/TRBV12-4
CDR3: ASSRDYNEQF

J: TRBJ1-2
V: TRBV7-6
CDR3: ASSRDRGGHGYT

J: TRBJ2-3
V: TRBV20-1
CDR3: SARPGRITDTQY

J: -
V: TRBV5-1
CDR3: ASSLEGIEQY

J: TRBJ2-5
V: TRBV12-3/TRBV12-4
CDR3: ASSFTEGLAGKETQY

J: TRBJ2-3
V: TRBV6-5
CDR3: ASSGGGDADTQY

J: TRBJ2-5
V: TRBV7-2
CDR3: ASSTYSGQETQY

J: TRBJ2-1
V: TRBV5-1
CDR3: ASSLGLNRVRDEQF

J: TRBJ2-5
V: TRBV29-1
CDR3: SERRTSETQETQY

J: TRBJ2-1
V: TRBV7-3
CDR3: ASSPERESEQF

J: TRBJ2-3
V: TRBV3-1
CDR3: ASSLNEGGTDTQY

J: TRBJ1-2
V: TRBV20-1
CDR3: SAEFQQGQGDGYT

J: TRBJ2-6
V: TRBV29-1
CDR3: SVVQGSTGANVLT

J: TRBJ1-2
V: TRBV6-2/TRBV6-3
CDR3: ASSSYGVYT

J: TRBJ2-5
V: TRBV7-2
CDR3: ASSLAGGVSETQY

J: TRBJ1-5
V: TRBV4-1
CDR3: ASSQVGRGDQPQH

J: TRBJ2-1
V: TRBV11-2
CDR3: ASSPGLAGWDEQF

J: TRBJ2-3
V: TRBV20-1
CDR3: SARTRQGTDTQY

J: TRBJ2-3
V: TRBV9
CDR3: ASSAGLAGAADTQY

J: TRBJ2-1
V: TRBV6-4
CDR3: ASSDGVGEQF

J: TRBJ2-1
V: TRBV20-1
CDR3: SAETGNSYNEQF

J: TRBJ1-4
V: TRBV7-2
CDR3: ASSHPTGSEKLF

J: TRBJ2-7
V: TRBV4-2
CDR3: ASKGGGYEQY

J: TRBJ2-1
V: TRBV14
CDR3: ASSLTSGYLSYNEQF

J: TRBJ2-1
V: TRBV7-9
CDR3: ASSLVGRIYNEQF

J: TRBJ2-7
V: TRBV5-1
CDR3: ASSPKDRDFDEQY

J: TRBJ2-1
V: TRBV27
CDR3: ASSGTSAQSSYNEQF

J: TRBJ2-1
V: TRBV28
CDR3: ASSLGQLFNEQF

J: TRBJ1-1
V: TRBV10-3
CDR3: AAGDTGELF

J: TRBJ2-3
V: TRBV2
CDR3: AVGGTSGRHRDTQY

J: TRBJ2-3
V: TRBV20-1
CDR3: SASPATRTDTQY

J: TRBJ2-7
V: TRBV29-1
CDR3: SVEDLYEQY

J: TRBJ2-6
V: TRBV5-1
CDR3: ASIRGPGSSGANVLT

J: TRBJ2-7
V: TRBV20-1
CDR3: SARPSTSGSSHEQY

J: -
V: TRBV25-1
CDR3: ASSEGPDRDHEQY

J: TRBJ2-1
V: TRBV6-1
CDR3: ASSEVVGFGGYKGEYNEQF